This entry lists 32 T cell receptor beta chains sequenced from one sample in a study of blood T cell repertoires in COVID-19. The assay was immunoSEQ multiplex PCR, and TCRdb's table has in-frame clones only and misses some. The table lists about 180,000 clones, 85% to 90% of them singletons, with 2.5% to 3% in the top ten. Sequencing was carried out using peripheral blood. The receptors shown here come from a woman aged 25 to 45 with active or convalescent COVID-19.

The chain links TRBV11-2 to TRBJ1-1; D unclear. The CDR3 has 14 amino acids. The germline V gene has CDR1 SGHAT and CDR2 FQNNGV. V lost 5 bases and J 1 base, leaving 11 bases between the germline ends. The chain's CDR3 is CASSASRGNTEAFF. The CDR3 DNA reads TGTGCCAGCAGCGCCTCACGGGGGAACACTGAAGCTTTCTTT.

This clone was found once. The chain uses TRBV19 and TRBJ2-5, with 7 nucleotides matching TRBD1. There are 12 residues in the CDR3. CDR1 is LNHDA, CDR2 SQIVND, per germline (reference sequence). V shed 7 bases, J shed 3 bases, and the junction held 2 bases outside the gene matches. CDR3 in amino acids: CASNQGEETQYF. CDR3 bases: TGTGCCAGTAACCAGGGGGAAGAGACCCAGTACTTC.

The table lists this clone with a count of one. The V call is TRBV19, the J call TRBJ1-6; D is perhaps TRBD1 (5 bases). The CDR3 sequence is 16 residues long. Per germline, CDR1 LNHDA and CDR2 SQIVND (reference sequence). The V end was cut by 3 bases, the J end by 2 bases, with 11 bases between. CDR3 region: CASSMGLSPYNSPLHF. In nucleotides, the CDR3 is TGTGCCAGTAGTATGGGACTTAGCCCCTATAATTCACCCCTCCACTTT.

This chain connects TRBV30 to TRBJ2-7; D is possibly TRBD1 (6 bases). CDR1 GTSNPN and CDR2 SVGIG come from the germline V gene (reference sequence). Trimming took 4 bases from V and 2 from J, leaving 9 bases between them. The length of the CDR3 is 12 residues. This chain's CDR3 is CAWNDRTYEQYF. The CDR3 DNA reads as TGTGCCTGGAATGACAGGACCTACGAGCAGTACTTC.

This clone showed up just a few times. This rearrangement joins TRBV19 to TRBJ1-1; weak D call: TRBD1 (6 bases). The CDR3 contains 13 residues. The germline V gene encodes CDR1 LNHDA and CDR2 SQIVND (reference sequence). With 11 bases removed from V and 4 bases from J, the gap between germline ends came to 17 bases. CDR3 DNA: TGTGCCTCCCAGGAGGGGGGGGTCACTGAAGCTTTCTTT. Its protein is CASQEGGVTEAFF. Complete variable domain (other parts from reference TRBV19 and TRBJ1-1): DGGITQSPKYLFRKEGQNVTLSCEQNLNHDAMYWYRQDPGQGLRLIYYSQIVNDFQKGDIAEGYSVSREKKESFPLTVTSAQKNPTAFYLCASQEGGVTEAFFGQGTRLTVV.

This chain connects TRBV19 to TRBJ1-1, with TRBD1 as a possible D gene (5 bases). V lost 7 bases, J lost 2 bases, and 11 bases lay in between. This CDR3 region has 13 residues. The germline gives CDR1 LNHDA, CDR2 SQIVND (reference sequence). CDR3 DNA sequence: TGTGCCAGTATGAGGACAACTAACACTGAAGCTTTCTTT. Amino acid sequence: CASMRTTNTEAFF.

The CDR3 region has the DNA TGTGCCAGCAGCTTAGAGGGGAAGTCACCCCTCCACTTT. This codes for CASSLEGKSPLHF. The V gene is TRBV13, the J gene TRBJ1-6, with D possibly being TRBD1 (5 bases). Germline V lookup: CDR1 PRHDT, CDR2 FYEKMQ (reference sequence). Trimming cost V 1 base and J 10 bases, with 8 bases left between them. This CDR3 contains 13 residues.

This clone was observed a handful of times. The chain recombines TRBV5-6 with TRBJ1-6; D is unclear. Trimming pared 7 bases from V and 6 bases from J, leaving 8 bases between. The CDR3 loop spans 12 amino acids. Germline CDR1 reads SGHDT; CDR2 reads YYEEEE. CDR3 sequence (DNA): TGTGCCAGCGGCATCTCTAATTCACCCCTCCACTTT. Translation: CASGISNSPLHF. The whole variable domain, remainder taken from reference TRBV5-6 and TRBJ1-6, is DAGVTQSPTHLIKTRGQQVTLRCSPKSGHDTVSWYQQALGQGPQFIFQYYEEEERQRGNFPDRFSGHQFPNYSSELNVNALLLGDSALYLCASGISNSPLHFGNGTRLTVT.

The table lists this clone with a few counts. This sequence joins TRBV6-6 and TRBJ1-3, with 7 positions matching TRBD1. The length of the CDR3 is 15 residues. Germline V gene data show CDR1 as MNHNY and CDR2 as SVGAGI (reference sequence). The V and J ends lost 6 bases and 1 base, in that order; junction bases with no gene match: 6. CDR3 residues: CASRVGQSSGNTIYF. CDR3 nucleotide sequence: TGTGCCAGCAGAGTGGGACAGTCATCTGGAAACACCATATATTTT.

The DNA of the CDR3 is TGTGCCATCAGTGATCCCGACAGGGGAGGCAGGGGCTACACCTTC. Translation gives CAISDPDRGGRGYTF. The chain uses TRBV10-3 and TRBJ1-2, with TRBD1 identical over 8 bases. Germline-derived CDR1 and CDR2 are ENHRY and SYGVKD. This CDR3 contains 15 residues. Trimming at V came to 3 bases and at J to 8 bases, leaving 11 bases not matched to a gene.

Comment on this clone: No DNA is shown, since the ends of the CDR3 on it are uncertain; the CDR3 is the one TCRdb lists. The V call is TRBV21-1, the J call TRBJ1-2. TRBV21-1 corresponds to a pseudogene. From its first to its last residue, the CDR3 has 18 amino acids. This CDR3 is CASSTSSVWAGGSYGYTF.

The CDR3 region has the DNA TGTGCCAGCAGCCGATTGACTAGCGGGCGAACTTCCCAAGAGACCCAGTACTTC. Its translation: CASSRLTSGRTSQETQYF. The chain links TRBV14 to TRBJ2-5; TRBD2 matches at 10 bases. V was clipped by 4 bases and J by 1 base; unmatched bases: 12. The germline gives CDR1 SGHDN, CDR2 FVKESK. The CDR3 is made up of 18 amino acids.

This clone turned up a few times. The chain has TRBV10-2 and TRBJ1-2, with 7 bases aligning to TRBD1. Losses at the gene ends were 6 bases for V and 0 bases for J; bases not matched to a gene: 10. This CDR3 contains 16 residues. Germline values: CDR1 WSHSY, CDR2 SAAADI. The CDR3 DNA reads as TGCGCCAGCAGGAAAGCCGGGACAGTAACTAACTATGGCTACACCTTC. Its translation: CASRKAGTVTNYGYTF.

CDR3 residues: CASSRPYNSPLHF. CDR3 coding DNA: TGTGCCAGCTCGAGGCCCTATAATTCACCCCTCCACTTT. This chain connects TRBV6-5 to TRBJ1-6, with D uncertain. V lost 8 bases, J lost 2 bases, and 7 bases lay in between. The CDR3 loop spans 13 amino acids. Germline V CDR1 and CDR2: MNHEY, SVGAGI.

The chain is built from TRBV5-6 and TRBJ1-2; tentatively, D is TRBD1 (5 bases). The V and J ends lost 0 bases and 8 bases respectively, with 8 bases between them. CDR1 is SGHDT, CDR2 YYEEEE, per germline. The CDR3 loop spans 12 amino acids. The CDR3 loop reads CASSLEDRGYTF. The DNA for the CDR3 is TGTGCCAGCAGCTTGGAAGACAGAGGCTACACCTTC.

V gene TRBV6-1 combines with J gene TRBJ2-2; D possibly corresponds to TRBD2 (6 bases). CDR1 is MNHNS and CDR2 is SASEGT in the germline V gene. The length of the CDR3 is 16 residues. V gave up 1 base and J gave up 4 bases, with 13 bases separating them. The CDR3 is CASSEEVYGGTGELFF. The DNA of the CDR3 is TGTGCCAGCAGTGAAGAGGTCTACGGGGGCACCGGGGAGCTGTTTTTT.

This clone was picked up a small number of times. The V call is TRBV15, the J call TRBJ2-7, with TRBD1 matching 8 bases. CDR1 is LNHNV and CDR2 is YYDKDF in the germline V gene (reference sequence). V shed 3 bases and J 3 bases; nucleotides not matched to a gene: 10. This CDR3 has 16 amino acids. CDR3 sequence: CATSSGTGRLIYEQYF. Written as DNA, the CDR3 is TGTGCCACCAGCAGTGGGACAGGCCGGTTAATCTACGAGCAGTACTTC.

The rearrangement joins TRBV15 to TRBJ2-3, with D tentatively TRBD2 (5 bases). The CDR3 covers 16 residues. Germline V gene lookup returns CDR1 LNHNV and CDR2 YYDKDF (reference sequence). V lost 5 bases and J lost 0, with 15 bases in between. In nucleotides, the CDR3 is TGTGCCACCAGCCGAGGTCGCGGGCGGAGCACAGATACGCAGTATTTT. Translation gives CATSRGRGRSTDTQYF. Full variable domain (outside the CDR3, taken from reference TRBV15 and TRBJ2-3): DAMVIQNPRYQVTQFGKPVTLSCSQTLNHNVMYWYQQKSSQAPKLLFHYYDKDFNNEADTPDNFQSRRPNTSFCFLDIRSPGLGDTAMYLCATSRGRGRSTDTQYFGPGTRLTVL.

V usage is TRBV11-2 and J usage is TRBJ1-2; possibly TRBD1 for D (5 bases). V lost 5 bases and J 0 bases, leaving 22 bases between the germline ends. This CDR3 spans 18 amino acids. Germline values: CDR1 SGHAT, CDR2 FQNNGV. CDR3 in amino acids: CASSPQIFGGVSNYGYTF. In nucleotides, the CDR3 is TGTGCCAGCAGCCCCCAAATCTTCGGAGGGGTCTCTAACTATGGCTACACCTTC. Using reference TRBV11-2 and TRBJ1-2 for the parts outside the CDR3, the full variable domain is EAGVAQSPRYKIIEKRQSVAFWCNPISGHATLYWYQQILGQGPKLLIQFQNNGVVDDSQLPKDRFSAERLKGVDSTLKIQPAKLEDSAVYLCASSPQIFGGVSNYGYTFGSGTRLTVV.

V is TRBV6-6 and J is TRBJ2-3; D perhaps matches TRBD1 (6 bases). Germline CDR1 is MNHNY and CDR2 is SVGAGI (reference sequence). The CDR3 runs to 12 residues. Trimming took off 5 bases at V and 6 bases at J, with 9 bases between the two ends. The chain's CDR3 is CASSADRDTQYF. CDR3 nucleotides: TGTGCCAGCAGTGCTGACAGGGATACGCAGTATTTT.

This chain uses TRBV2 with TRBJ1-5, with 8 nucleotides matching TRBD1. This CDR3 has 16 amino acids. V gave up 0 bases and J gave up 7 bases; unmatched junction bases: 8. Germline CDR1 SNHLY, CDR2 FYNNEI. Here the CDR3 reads CASSEASAGGVQPQHF. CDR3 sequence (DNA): TGTGCCAGCAGTGAAGCATCGGCAGGGGGCGTGCAGCCCCAGCATTTT.

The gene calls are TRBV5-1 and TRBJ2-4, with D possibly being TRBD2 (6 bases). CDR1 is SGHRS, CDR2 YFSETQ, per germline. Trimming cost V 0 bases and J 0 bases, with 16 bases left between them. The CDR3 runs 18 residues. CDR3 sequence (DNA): TGCGCCAGCAGCTTGGTGGGACTTGGGGATTTAGCCAAAAACATTCAGTACTTC. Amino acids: CASSLVGLGDLAKNIQYF. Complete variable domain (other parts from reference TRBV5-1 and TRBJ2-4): KAGVTQTPRYLIKTRGQQVTLSCSPISGHRSVSWYQQTPGQGLQFLFEYFSETQRNKGNFPGRFSGRQFSNSRSEMNVSTLELGDSALYLCASSLVGLGDLAKNIQYFGAGTRLSVL.

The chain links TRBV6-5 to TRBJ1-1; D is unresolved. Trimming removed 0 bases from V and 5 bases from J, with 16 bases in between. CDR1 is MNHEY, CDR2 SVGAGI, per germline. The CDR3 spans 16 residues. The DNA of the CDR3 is TGTGCCAGCAGTTACTCGAGGGCGATGAGGAAGACTGAAGCTTTCTTT. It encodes CASSYSRAMRKTEAFF.

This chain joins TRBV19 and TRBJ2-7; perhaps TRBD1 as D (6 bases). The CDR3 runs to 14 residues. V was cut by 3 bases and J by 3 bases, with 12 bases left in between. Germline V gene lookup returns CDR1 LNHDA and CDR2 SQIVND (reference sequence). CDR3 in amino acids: CASSIADSFYEQYF. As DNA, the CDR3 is TGTGCCAGTAGTATCGCGGACAGCTTCTACGAGCAGTACTTC.

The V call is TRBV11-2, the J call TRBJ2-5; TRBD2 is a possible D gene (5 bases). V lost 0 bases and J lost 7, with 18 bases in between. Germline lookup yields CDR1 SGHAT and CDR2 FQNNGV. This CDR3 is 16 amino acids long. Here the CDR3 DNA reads TGTGCCAGCAGCTTAGATATGGAGAGGGAATGGGGGACCCAGTACTTC. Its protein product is CASSLDMEREWGTQYF.

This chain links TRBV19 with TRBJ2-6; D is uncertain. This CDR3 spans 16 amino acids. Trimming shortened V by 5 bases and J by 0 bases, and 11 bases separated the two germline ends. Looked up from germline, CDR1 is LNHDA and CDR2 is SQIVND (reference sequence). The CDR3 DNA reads TGTGCCAGTAGTTCCAGTAGCCTCTCTGGGGCCAACGTCCTGACTTTC. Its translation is CASSSSSLSGANVLTF. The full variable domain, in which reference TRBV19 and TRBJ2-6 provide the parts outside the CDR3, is DGGITQSPKYLFRKEGQNVTLSCEQNLNHDAMYWYRQDPGQGLRLIYYSQIVNDFQKGDIAEGYSVSREKKESFPLTVTSAQKNPTAFYLCASSSSSLSGANVLTFGAGSRLTVL.

The CDR3 coding sequence is TGTGCCAGCAGCCCTAGCGGGGGGATACAGGCCGAAGAGACCCAGTACTTC. Residues: CASSPSGGIQAEETQYF. The chain carries TRBV7-6 and TRBJ2-5; 11 nucleotides agree with TRBD2. Germline CDR1 reads SGHVS; CDR2 reads FNYEAQ. With V trimmed by 5 bases and J by 3 bases, 11 bases remained unmatched. The CDR3 loop spans 17 amino acids.

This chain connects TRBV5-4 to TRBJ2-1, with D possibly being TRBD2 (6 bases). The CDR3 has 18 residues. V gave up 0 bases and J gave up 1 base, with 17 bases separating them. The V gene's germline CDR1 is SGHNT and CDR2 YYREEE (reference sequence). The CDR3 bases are TGTGCCAGCAGCTTGGGGGAATTTGGAGGGTTGTCCTACAATGAGCAGTTCTTC. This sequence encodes CASSLGEFGGLSYNEQFF. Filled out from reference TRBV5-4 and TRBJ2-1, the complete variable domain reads ETGVTQSPTHLIKTRGQQVTLRCSSQSGHNTVSWYQQALGQGPQFIFQYYREEENGRGNFPPRFSGLQFPNYSSELNVNALELDDSALYLCASSLGEFGGLSYNEQFFGPGTRLTVL.

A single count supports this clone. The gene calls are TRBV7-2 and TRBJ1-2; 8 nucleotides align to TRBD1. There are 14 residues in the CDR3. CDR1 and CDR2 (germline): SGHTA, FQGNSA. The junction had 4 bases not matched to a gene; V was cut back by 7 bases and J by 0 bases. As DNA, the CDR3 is TGTGCCAGCACCATGGACAGGGCTAACTATGGCTACACCTTC. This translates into CASTMDRANYGYTF.

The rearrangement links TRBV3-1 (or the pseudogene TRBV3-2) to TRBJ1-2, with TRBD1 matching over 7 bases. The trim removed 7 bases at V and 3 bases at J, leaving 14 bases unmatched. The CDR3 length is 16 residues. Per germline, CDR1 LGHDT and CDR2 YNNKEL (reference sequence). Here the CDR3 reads CASNTNTGDQDYGYTF. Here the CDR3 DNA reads TGTGCCAGCAACACGAATACAGGGGATCAAGACTATGGCTACACCTTC.

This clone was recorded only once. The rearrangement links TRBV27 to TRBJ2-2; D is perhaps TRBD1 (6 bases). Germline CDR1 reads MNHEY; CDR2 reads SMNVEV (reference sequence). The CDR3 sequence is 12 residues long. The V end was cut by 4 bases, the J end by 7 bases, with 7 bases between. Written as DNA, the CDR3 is TGTGCCAGCAGTTACAGGGTCGGGGAGCTGTTTTTT. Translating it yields CASSYRVGELFF.

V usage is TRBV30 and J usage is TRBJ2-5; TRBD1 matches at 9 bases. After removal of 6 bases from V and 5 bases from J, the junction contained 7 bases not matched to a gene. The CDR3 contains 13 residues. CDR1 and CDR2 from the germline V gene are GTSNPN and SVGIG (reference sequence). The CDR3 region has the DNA TGTGCCTGCCTACAGGGGGCGAGTGAGACCCAGTACTTC. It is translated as CACLQGASETQYF.